This T cell receptor (beta chain) was recorded in a study of a mutant IDH1 vaccine in newly diagnosed glioma. Across the whole study: Among treated patients, around 62% were male and about 40% female, and mean age was about 39 years. Beforehand, treatment had been radiotherapy, temozolomide, or both; the majority received both.

CDR3 length: 14 amino acids. CDR1 and CDR2 from the germline V gene are KGHSH and LQKENI. Between the trimmed V and J ends, which lost 2 bases and 2 bases, there was a span of 10 bases. Details on this clone: What it binds is unknown.

Time point of the sample: week 23, last vaccination. The study gave 300 ug of mutant IDH1 20-mer peptide per vaccine dose, with topical imiquimod. Produced via immunoSEQ multiplex PCR; TCRdb's table is partial and in-frame only. The sample includes just under 45,000 clones, about 91% of them seen just once. The TCR comes from a man in his fifties with glioma. This chain uses TRBV18 with TRBJ2-7, with no clear D. The sample here was PBMCs, taken from a glioma patient whose treatment included an IDH1 peptide vaccine. CDR3 amino acids: CASSPGSTAYEQYF. The DNA of the CDR3 is TGTGCCAGCTCACCAGGGTCCACCGCCTACGAGCAGTACTTC.